This TCR beta chain appears in the sequencing data of a study of cytomegalovirus exposure and HLA in healthy donors. The wider study: HLA-typed donors contributed approximately 86 million unique TCRs, which were held in an early data release.

This clone was recorded a few times. The antigen is unknown. The study, taken as a whole, reports: In an earlier analysis, about 87% or about 30%: the productive usage of most TCR beta V segments. Later analysis found that TCR beta chains associated with HLA were more clonally expanded than other, equally common chains. Some TCR beta chains (over 150 of them) were listed as cytomegalovirus-associated.

The PCR used 60 Vbeta and 13 Jbeta primers. Sequencing used immunoSEQ multiplex PCR; TCRdb keeps in-frame clones, though not all of them. The table records approximately 70,000 clones, 75% of them present only once. CDR3 size: 11 residues. Germline CDR1 SEHNR, CDR2 FQNEAQ (reference sequence). V lost 5 bases to trimming and J lost 8 bases, with 9 bases between them. The sequenced sample consisted of PBMCs. The V and J genes are TRBV7-9 and TRBJ1-2; D gene unclear. The TCR sequence derives from a man in his 60s in good health and CMV-seropositive. CDR3 DNA sequence: TGTGCCAGCAGCCACAATGAAGGCTACACCTTC. As protein: CASSHNEGYTF.